This T cell receptor beta chain originates from a study of T cell responses to AZD1222 COVID-19 vaccine. Study results and caveats: Clonal diversity was possibly underestimated, and white British individuals and females predominated among donors. None of the repertoires were sampled until the peak T cell response had passed. After two AZD1222 doses, spike-specific TCR breadth and depth rose versus day 0.

This CDR3 is 16 amino acids long. Trimming took 1 base from V and 1 from J; bases not matched to a gene: 6. Germline V gene sequence: CDR1 GTSNPN, CDR2 SVGIG (reference sequence). Clones were read by immunoSEQ multiplex PCR, and TCRdb kept only the in-frame ones, dropping some. The table shows fewer than 120,000 clones, with roughly 90% occurring only once. In the case of this clone: Antigen specificity is unknown.

This chain uses TRBV30 with TRBJ2-7, with 11 nucleotides matching TRBD2. The sample here was peripheral blood, taken 28 days after the second AZD1222 dose. This TCR came from an adult who received the AZD1222 COVID-19 vaccine. CDR3 sequence: CAWSENSGRASYEQYF. DNA of the CDR3: TGTGCCTGGAGTGAGAATAGCGGGAGGGCTTCCTACGAGCAGTACTTC.